Below, 28 T cell receptor beta chains from the same sample are listed, as sequenced in a study of blood T cell repertoires in COVID-19 (dated by TCRdb to the early 2020s). Library method: the immunoSEQ multiplex PCR assay. Here the immuneACCESS table is served through TCRdb, limited to in-frame sequences with V and J called. Missing clones are a known gap in these copies; in checked studies unresolved V genes cover under half, and the rest lacks a known reason. Here the sample has 75,000 to 80,000 clones; less than 90% occur a single time. About 8.2% of the sample is in the top ten clones. Sequenced sample: peripheral blood. The source of these receptors is a human donor in a cohort sampled during active COVID-19.

The chain is built from TRBV29-1 and TRBJ1-1; TRBD1 aligns across 8 bases. Germline-derived CDR1 and CDR2 are SQVTM and ANQGSEA. This CDR3 spans 13 amino acids. V lost 8 bases, J lost 5 bases, and 10 bases stayed unmatched. The CDR3 DNA sequence: TGCAGCTACTCGGGCAGGGGGCTAACTGAAGCTTTCTTT. Its translation: CSYSGRGLTEAFF.

V gene TRBV12-3 or TRBV12-4 combines with J gene TRBJ2-2; D may be TRBD1 (5 bases). CDR3 size: 13 residues. V gave up 1 base and J gave up 6 bases, with 6 bases separating them. In DNA form, the CDR3 reads TGTGCCAGCAGTTTAGTGGGGCCCGGGGAGCTGTTTTTT. It codes for CASSLVGPGELFF.

This clone has a single count. This chain joins TRBV19 and TRBJ2-3, with 7 nucleotides matching TRBD2. The V and J ends lost 0 bases and 1 base, in that order; junction bases with no gene match: 10. This CDR3 is 18 amino acids long. The V gene's germline CDR1 is LNHDA and CDR2 SQIVND (reference sequence). The CDR3 sequence is CASSIDPPWAGGTDTQYF. CDR3 nucleotides: TGTGCCAGTAGTATAGACCCCCCCTGGGCGGGAGGCACAGATACGCAGTATTTT.

CDR3 nucleotides: TGTGCCAGCAGCTCAGAAACCCGGGACAGGGAATTCTATAATTCACCCCTCCACTTT. Translated, it gives CASSSETRDREFYNSPLHF. The chain is built from TRBV7-2 and TRBJ1-6, with 9 bases lining up with TRBD1. Per the germline V gene, CDR1 is SGHTA and CDR2 is FQGNSA. There are 19 residues in the CDR3. J gave up 3 bases and V 4 bases, and 13 bases lay outside the gene matches.

V is TRBV18 and J is TRBJ1-1; TRBD1 matches 7 bases. CDR3 size: 15 residues. Per germline, CDR1 KGHSH and CDR2 LQKENI. Unmatched junction bases numbered 10, after V lost 3 bases and J lost 6 bases. The CDR3 protein is CASSPGSRGIPEAFF. In DNA form, the CDR3 reads TGTGCCAGCTCACCGGGTTCCAGGGGGATCCCTGAAGCTTTCTTT. Combining the CDR3 with reference TRBV18 and TRBJ1-1 gives the whole variable domain NAGVMQNPRHLVRRRGQEARLRCSPMKGHSHVYWYRQLPEEGLKFMVYLQKENIIDESGMPKERFSAEFPKEGPSILRIQQVVRGDSAAYFCASSPGSRGIPEAFFGQGTRLTVV.

V gene TRBV5-5 combines with J gene TRBJ2-1, with D uncertain. Per the germline V gene, CDR1 is SGHKS and CDR2 is YYEKEE (reference sequence). This CDR3 region has 11 residues. V shed 5 bases and J shed 12 bases, with 12 bases lying between them. CDR3 residues: CASRYSIVQFF. CDR3 bases: TGTGCCAGCAGATATAGCATTGTGCAGTTCTTC.

The chain couples TRBV7-8 to TRBJ2-1; TRBD2 matches at 12 bases. There are 16 residues in the CDR3. Trimming at V came to 5 bases and at J to 4 bases, leaving 6 bases not matched to a gene. CDR1 SGHVS and CDR2 FQNEAQ come from the germline V gene. CDR3 residues: CASSPRLAGEYNEQFF. The DNA of the CDR3 is TGTGCCAGCAGCCCCAGACTAGCGGGAGAGTACAATGAGCAGTTCTTC. The entire variable domain, with the rest obtained from reference TRBV7-8 and TRBJ2-1, is as follows: GAGVSQSPRYKVAKRGQDVALRCDPISGHVSLFWYQQALGQGPEFLTYFQNEAQLDKSGLPSDRFFAERPEGSVSTLKIQRTQQEDSAVYLCASSPRLAGEYNEQFFGPGTRLTVL.

The rearrangement links TRBV27 to TRBJ2-5; possible D gene TRBD1, 5 bases. CDR1 MNHEY and CDR2 SMNVEV come from the germline V gene (reference sequence). Trimming took 1 base from V and 1 from J, leaving 13 bases between them. The CDR3 loop spans 16 amino acids. The CDR3: CASSLLRQTAQETQYF. CDR3 sequence (DNA): TGTGCCAGCAGTTTATTAAGACAGACAGCCCAAGAGACCCAGTACTTC.

The sample holds one count of this clone. This chain joins TRBV6-4 and TRBJ1-1, with a tentative D call TRBD1 (5 bases). V lost 5 bases, J lost 1 base, and 8 bases lay in between. The CDR3 is made up of 13 amino acids. Germline-derived CDR1 and CDR2 are MRHNA and SNTAGT. The CDR3: CASSQQENTEAFF. CDR3 sequence (DNA): TGTGCCAGCAGTCAACAGGAGAACACTGAAGCTTTCTTT.

This rearrangement joins TRBV4-1 to TRBJ1-1, with D unclear. Trimming stripped 0 bases from V and 1 base from J, with 21 bases between. Per germline, CDR1 MGHRA and CDR2 YSYEKL. The CDR3 loop spans 19 amino acids. The CDR3 nucleotides read TGCGCCAGCAGCCAAGACCCCTACAGTGCCGCCAGCCAGAACACTGAAGCTTTCTTT. Its translation: CASSQDPYSAASQNTEAFF.

The chain couples TRBV5-1 to TRBJ1-6, with 7 bases fitting TRBD1. Germline V CDR1 and CDR2: SGHRS, YFSETQ. This CDR3 region has 17 residues. With 0 bases clipped from V and 5 bases from J, the junction kept 8 bases outside the gene matches. The CDR3, as DNA: TGCGCCAGCAGCTTGGCCCCGGGACAGCGGGATAATTCACCCCTCCACTTT. Translation gives CASSLAPGQRDNSPLHF. Combining the CDR3 with reference TRBV5-1 and TRBJ1-6 gives the whole variable domain KAGVTQTPRYLIKTRGQQVTLSCSPISGHRSVSWYQQTPGQGLQFLFEYFSETQRNKGNFPGRFSGRQFSNSRSEMNVSTLELGDSALYLCASSLAPGQRDNSPLHFGNGTRLTVT.

This clone was observed a single time. The chain combines TRBV5-1 with TRBJ2-7; maybe TRBD2 (6 bases). The CDR3 is 15 residues long. V was pared by 0 bases and J by 5 bases, with 15 bases between. Germline V gene sequence: CDR1 SGHRS, CDR2 YFSETQ. CDR3 nucleotides: TGCGCCAGCAGCTTGGACGCGGGACGTCCCAACGAGCAGTACTTC. Translating it yields CASSLDAGRPNEQYF.

V gene TRBV19 combines with J gene TRBJ2-6; tentatively, D is TRBD2 (6 bases). Deletions cut 5 bases from V and 0 bases from J, with 17 bases between. The CDR3 contains 18 residues. CDR1 and CDR2 (germline): LNHDA, SQIVND (reference sequence). The CDR3 region has the DNA TGTGCCAGTAGTTCCCCTTCGGGACTCCCCTCTGGGGCCAACGTCCTGACTTTC. Protein product: CASSSPSGLPSGANVLTF.

The genes are TRBV4-2 and TRBJ1-3; D gene uncertain. The V and J ends lost 4 bases and 4 bases respectively, with 8 bases between them. This CDR3 has 13 residues. Germline V lookup: CDR1 LGHNA, CDR2 YNFKEQ. The CDR3 reads CASSPGTGNTIYF. In nucleotides, the CDR3 is TGTGCCAGCAGCCCAGGTACGGGAAACACCATATATTTT.

The count of this clone is one. The chain joins TRBV19 to TRBJ1-1, with 7 nucleotides matching TRBD1. The CDR3 has 14 amino acids. Germline V gene lookup returns CDR1 LNHDA and CDR2 SQIVND (reference sequence). V was clipped by 5 bases and J by 4 bases; unmatched bases: 7. The CDR3 nucleotides read TGTGCCAGTAGTCTTGGACACAGGGGCACTGAAGCTTTCTTT. It is translated as CASSLGHRGTEAFF. The full variable domain, rest sourced from reference TRBV19 and TRBJ1-1, is DGGITQSPKYLFRKEGQNVTLSCEQNLNHDAMYWYRQDPGQGLRLIYYSQIVNDFQKGDIAEGYSVSREKKESFPLTVTSAQKNPTAFYLCASSLGHRGTEAFFGQGTRLTVV.

The chain links TRBV6-6 to TRBJ2-3, with D possibly TRBD1 on 6 matching bases. This CDR3 is built from 17 residues. CDR1 is MNHNY, CDR2 SVGAGI, per germline (reference sequence). V was cut by 5 bases and J by 0 bases, with 18 bases left in between. CDR3 region: CASSRPGMGASTDTQYF. The CDR3 nucleotides are TGTGCCAGCAGTCGTCCCGGGATGGGGGCTAGCACAGATACGCAGTATTTT.

The V gene is TRBV4-2, the J gene TRBJ1-3; D is possibly TRBD1 (5 bases). Deletions cut 1 base from V and 1 base from J, with 20 bases between. The CDR3 spans 19 residues. The germline CDR1 and CDR2 sequences are LGHNA and YNFKEQ. The CDR3 region is CASSQVVGGEGSSGNTIYF. CDR3 bases: TGTGCCAGCAGCCAAGTAGTGGGGGGGGAGGGGAGTTCTGGAAACACCATATATTTT.

The V gene is TRBV7-2, the J gene TRBJ2-4, with 9 bases lining up with TRBD1. This CDR3 region has 15 residues. Germline values: CDR1 SGHTA, CDR2 FQGNSA. V was clipped by 5 bases and J by 7 bases; unmatched bases: 9. The CDR3 here is CASSGTLTGGNIQYF. Written as DNA, the CDR3 is TGTGCCAGCAGCGGAACCCTGACAGGGGGGAACATTCAGTACTTC. Full variable domain (remainder filled in from reference TRBV7-2 and TRBJ2-4): GAGVSQSPSNKVTEKGKDVELRCDPISGHTALYWYRQSLGQGLEFLIYFQGNSAPDKSGLPSDRFSAERTGGSVSTLTIQRTQQEDSAVYLCASSGTLTGGNIQYFGAGTRLSVL.

This chain joins TRBV5-4 and TRBJ2-2; D might be TRBD1 (5 bases). CDR3 length equals 15 residues. Trimming removed 3 bases from V and 1 base from J, with 10 bases in between. Germline CDR1 is SGHNT and CDR2 is YYREEE (reference sequence). The CDR3 region is CASSSDRLNTGELFF. In DNA, the CDR3 is TGTGCCAGCAGCTCCGACAGACTGAACACCGGGGAGCTGTTTTTT.

This chain connects TRBV4-2 to TRBJ2-3; D possibly corresponds to TRBD1 (6 bases). V dropped 1 base and J dropped 2 bases, with 10 bases sitting between them. From germline, CDR1 is LGHNA and CDR2 YNFKEQ. The CDR3 runs to 15 residues. CDR3 protein: CASSQGRDNTDTQYF. The DNA for the CDR3 is TGTGCCAGCAGCCAAGGTAGGGACAACACAGATACGCAGTATTTT.

The V call is TRBV19, the J call TRBJ1-6, with D possibly TRBD1 on 5 matching bases. The V end lost 2 bases, the J end lost 4 bases, and 9 bases lay between the germline ends. The germline V gene encodes CDR1 LNHDA and CDR2 SQIVND (reference sequence). The CDR3 spans 15 residues. CDR3 protein: CASSIQGGYNSPLHF. CDR3 coding DNA: TGTGCCAGTAGTATACAGGGCGGATATAATTCACCCCTCCACTTT.

The chain recombines TRBV30 with TRBJ1-1; the match to TRBD1 covers 10 bases. The germline V gene has CDR1 GTSNPN and CDR2 SVGIG (reference sequence). V shed 2 bases, J shed 6 bases, and the junction held 9 bases outside the gene matches. This CDR3 has 15 residues. CDR3 residues: CAWSMGQGLSSEAFF. The CDR3 DNA sequence: TGTGCCTGGAGTATGGGACAGGGGCTTTCCTCTGAAGCTTTCTTT.

The chain employs TRBV10-2 and TRBJ2-1; no clear D gene. The germline CDR1 and CDR2 sequences are WSHSY and SAAADI. Trimming cost V 0 bases and J 3 bases, with 12 bases left between them. The CDR3 has 16 amino acids. CDR3 bases: TGCGCCAGCAGTGAGTCAGATAACTCCGGCTACAATGAGCAGTTCTTC. It yields the protein CASSESDNSGYNEQFF.

The chain combines TRBV2 with TRBJ2-1; tentative D call: TRBD1 (6 bases). Germline V gene sequence: CDR1 SNHLY, CDR2 FYNNEI. This CDR3 comprises 13 residues. V was shortened by 6 bases and J by 7 bases, with 13 bases between the two germline ends. In DNA, the CDR3 is TGTGCCAGCAGACCGGGACATAGGAATGAGCAGTTCTTC. The encoded protein is CASRPGHRNEQFF.

This rearrangement joins TRBV27 to TRBJ2-2; 7 bases match TRBD1. V was pared by 5 bases and J by 7 bases, with 7 bases of the junction left unmatched. Per the germline V gene, CDR1 is MNHEY and CDR2 is SMNVEV (reference sequence). The CDR3 spans 14 residues. CDR3 residues: CASSPDRVDGELFF. CDR3 nucleotides: TGTGCCAGCAGTCCTGACAGGGTTGACGGGGAGCTGTTTTTT.

The J gene is TRBJ1-5, the V gene TRBV2; D gene unclear. Germline V gene data show CDR1 as SNHLY and CDR2 as FYNNEI. With 6 bases removed from V and 6 bases from J, the gap between germline ends came to 18 bases. The CDR3 length is 15 residues. Here the CDR3 DNA reads TGTGCCAGCAGACAAGAGGCGTTCGGTGGTCAGCCCCAGCATTTT. Protein sequence: CASRQEAFGGQPQHF.

This chain links TRBV11-2 with TRBJ2-2; 7 positions agree with TRBD2. CDR1 is SGHAT and CDR2 is FQNNGV in the germline V gene. The J segment lost 1 base and the V segment lost 10 bases, leaving 3 bases of the junction unmatched. This CDR3 contains 13 residues. The CDR3 nucleotides are TGTGCCACTCCGGGGGGGAACACCGGGGAGCTGTTTTTT. Translating gives CATPGGNTGELFF.

This chain joins TRBV5-6 and TRBJ2-7; maybe TRBD2 (5 bases). The CDR3 is 12 residues long. Deletions cut 5 bases from V and 5 bases from J, with 11 bases between. Germline V CDR1 and CDR2: SGHDT, YYEEEE. As DNA, the CDR3 is TGTGCCAGCAGTTACCTCGGGGACGAGCAGTACTTC. Translated: CASSYLGDEQYF.